The next 8 T cell receptor beta chains were all read from a single sample in a study of breast tumors, draining lymph nodes, adjacent tissues. TCRdb re-called the multiplex PCR reads through MiXCR, storing one row per CDR3 protein. The table lists 11,000 or so distinct CDR3 sequences, about 48% of them singletons. The sample consisted of breast tumor tissue. Every receptor here comes from a female donor with breast cancer. Some clones in this sample may be carry-over from other donors' samples.

V usage is TRBV30 and J usage is TRBJ2-7, with TRBD1 matching over 7 bases. Germline CDR1 and CDR2: GTSNPN and SVGIG (reference sequence). CDR3 length equals 16 residues. Trimming cost V 2 bases and J 2 bases; bases outside gene matches: 12. The DNA for the CDR3 is TGTGCCTGGAGTCCTAAGGGGGCAGGGTGGCCCTACGAGCAGTACTTC. Translation: CAWSPKGAGWPYEQYF.

This clonotype has a count of ten or more. The chain has TRBV18 and TRBJ1-2; TRBD1 might be the D (6 bases). Germline V lookup: CDR1 KGHSH, CDR2 LQKENI. Trimming stripped 3 bases from V and 6 bases from J, with 11 bases between. The CDR3 loop spans 13 amino acids. The CDR3 DNA reads as TGTGCCAGCTCACCGACAGGAGGAGATGGCTACACCTTC. Amino acid sequence: CASSPTGGDGYTF.

This clonotype has just a few counts. The chain combines TRBV6-5 with TRBJ2-7; possibly TRBD2 for D (5 bases). The germline CDR1 and CDR2 sequences are MNHEY and SVGAGI. V lost 7 bases and J lost 3, with 13 bases in between. This CDR3 spans 13 amino acids. The CDR3 DNA follows: TGTGCCAGCACCCTTAGCGTGGGCTACGAGCAGTACTTC. It is translated as CASTLSVGYEQYF.

In its sample, this clonotype is medium-sized. This rearrangement joins TRBV5-6 to TRBJ1-2; no clear D. The CDR3 contains 15 residues. In germline, CDR1 is SGHDT, CDR2 YYEEEE. V gave up 4 bases and J gave up 1 base, with 14 bases separating them. The CDR3 reads CASSRSLNSNYGYTF. CDR3 bases: TGTGCCAGCAGCCGCTCACTTAATAGTAACTATGGCTACACCTTC.

Many counts were recorded for this clonotype. The gene calls are TRBV10-3 and TRBJ2-1; 7 bases fit TRBD1. The length of the CDR3 is 15 residues. Germline V gene lookup returns CDR1 ENHRY and CDR2 SYGVKD. Losses at the gene ends were 3 bases for V and 8 bases for J; bases not matched to a gene: 10. CDR3 nucleotides: TGTGCCATCAGTGAAGGGGACAGAACAGACGATGAGCAGTTCTTC. This encodes CAISEGDRTDDEQFF.

This clonotype occurred a few times. This rearrangement joins TRBV6-5 to TRBJ2-3, with a tentative D call TRBD1 (6 bases). Germline lookup yields CDR1 MNHEY and CDR2 SVGAGI. The V end was cut by 6 bases, the J end by 6 bases, with 10 bases between. CDR3 length equals 12 residues. CDR3 residues: CASRPRGDTQYF. In nucleotides, the CDR3 is TGTGCCAGCAGGCCGAGGGGGGATACGCAGTATTTT.

Points on this clonotype: A much larger clone differs from this one at a single base, so this may be a read error. The J gene is TRBJ2-1, the V gene TRBV5-6; no clear D gene. This CDR3 spans 13 amino acids. The germline V gene encodes CDR1 SGHDT and CDR2 YYEEEE. CDR3 sequence: CASRVWVGNGQFF. As DNA, the CDR3 is TGTGCCAGCAGAGTGTGGGTCGGCAATGGGCAGTTCTTC.

The CDR3 nucleotides are TGTGCCAGTAGTACAGGGATGTGGGGCTACACCTTC. This encodes CASSTGMWGYTF. This chain uses TRBV19 with TRBJ1-2; a weak D match, TRBD1 (5 bases). The CDR3 covers 12 residues. The germline CDR1 and CDR2 sequences are LNHDA and SQIVND (reference sequence). V lost 4 bases and J 8 bases, leaving 11 bases between the germline ends.